This T cell receptor (beta chain) derives from a study of T cell changes during pregnancy in multiple sclerosis. TCRdb keeps only in-frame clones here, not all; method: immunoSEQ multiplex PCR. The sample yields 75,000 to 100,000 clones, 91% seen once. The CDR3 totals 14 residues. Trimming cost V 5 bases and J 2 bases; bases outside gene matches: 4. The germline CDR1 and CDR2 sequences are SGHNT and YENEEA. This clone has a single count. The chain uses TRBV11-3 and TRBJ2-7, with TRBD1 matching 9 bases. The receptor's source is a female donor in good health, enrolled as a control in a pregnancy study. Source: peripheral blood, taken after pregnancy. The CDR3 DNA follows: TGTGCCAGCAGCGCCCGGGACAGGGCCTACGAGCAGTACTTC. This codes for CASSARDRAYEQYF.